The sequence of this TCR beta chain was determined in a study of T cells in Graves' hyperthyroidism and ophthalmopathy. RNA transcripts yielded amplified TCR beta CDR3 regions. Using the HTBI primer set, a first-round RT-PCR was run on the TCR CDR3. TCRdb analysed the multiplex PCR reads with MiXCR anew, one entry per CDR3 protein. This sample yields 300,000 to 400,000 distinct CDR3 sequences, of which about 18% are seen a single time; less than 65% belongs to the top ten. Broader study findings: Researchers report that a 13 V-J model separated ophthalmopathy from stable hyperthyroidism. The model anticipated ophthalmopathy a median around six months pre-onset.

No ophthalmopathy progression within 18 months constituted stable Graves' hyperthyroidism. Hyperthyroidism, newly diagnosed and lasting under 2 months, affected patients aged 18 to 65. The CDR3 has 15 amino acids. The V end was cut by 0 bases, the J end by 6 bases, with 12 bases between. Germline assignment: CDR1 SNHLY and CDR2 FYNNEI. This clonotype showed up many times. Its specificity is not known. This clonotype was obtained from a woman aged 45-65 years with Graves' hyperthyroidism. Input material: blood. The V and J genes are TRBV2 and TRBJ1-5; the D is unclear. CDR3 coding DNA: TGTGCCAGCAGTGAAGCGACGGCGGGGTCTCAGCCCCAGCATTTT. Amino acids: CASSEATAGSQPQHF.